The T cell receptor beta chain under discussion was sequenced for a study of radiation and T cells in renal cell carcinoma. Libraries were prepared by immunoSEQ multiplex PCR; TCRdb keeps only in-frame clonotypes and omits some of them. There are about 140,000 clones in the sample; approximately 87% occur only once, and 20% to 25% lies in the top ten. The time point: baseline pretreatment blood. Treatment indicated: 15 Gy SBRT to primary tumor, nephrectomy 4 weeks later. Radiation-treated patients gave blood at baseline, week 2 and week 4. The CDR3 runs 13 residues. CDR1 MNHNY and CDR2 SVGAGI come from the germline V gene (reference sequence). The germline V and J ends were trimmed by 7 bases and 7 bases, with 13 bases remaining between them.

The TCR was taken from a woman aged 45-60 years with renal cell carcinoma. The sample here was blood, taken from a patient whose treatment included radiotherapy and nephrectomy. The rearrangement joins TRBV6-6 to TRBJ2-2; TRBD2 is a possible D gene (7 bases). The CDR3 loop is CASTPGGVGELFF. CDR3 DNA sequence: TGTGCCAGCACTCCGGGGGGCGTCGGGGAGCTGTTTTTT.